What follows are 14 T cell receptor beta chains derived from one specimen sequenced in a study of blood T cell repertoires in COVID-19. Assay: immunoSEQ multiplex PCR; the TCRdb copy retains only in-frame clones and omits some. The table lists over 90,000 clones, approximately 84% of them singletons. The specimen sequenced was peripheral blood. These receptor sequences come from a man aged 55 to 69 with acute or convalescent COVID-19.

V is TRBV6-2 or TRBV6-3 and J is TRBJ1-1; TRBD1 might be the D (6 bases). V was trimmed by 4 bases and J by 2 bases, leaving 14 bases between them. Germline V CDR1 and CDR2: MNHEY, SVGEGT. The length of the CDR3 is 15 residues. CDR3: CASSSTGTPNTEAFF. DNA for the CDR3: TGTGCCAGCAGTTCCACCGGGACACCTAACACTGAAGCTTTCTTT.

The rearrangement links TRBV5-1 to TRBJ2-5; 12 bases align to TRBD1. This CDR3 region has 15 residues. V trimming: 3 bases; J trimming: 3 bases; junction bases outside the gene matches: 3. Germline V lookup: CDR1 SGHRS, CDR2 YFSETQ. The CDR3 nucleotides read TGCGCCAGCAGCTCCGGGACAGGGGGCGAAGAGACCCAGTACTTC. This encodes CASSSGTGGEETQYF.

The chain is built from TRBV18 and TRBJ1-1; TRBD1 matches at 7 bases. J was trimmed by 4 bases and V by 8 bases; bases with no gene match: 10. Per the germline V gene, CDR1 is KGHSH and CDR2 is LQKENI. This CDR3 has 14 amino acids. Here the CDR3 reads CASLIRGDGTEAFF. The CDR3 DNA is TGTGCCAGCCTGATCAGGGGGGATGGCACTGAAGCTTTCTTT.

The rearrangement links TRBV6-5 to TRBJ2-5; 8 nucleotides line up with TRBD1. Germline assignment: CDR1 MNHEY and CDR2 SVGAGI. This CDR3 comprises 14 residues. The V gene end was trimmed by 4 bases and the J gene end by 5 bases; junction bases not matched to a gene: 6. As DNA, the CDR3 is TGTGCCAGCAGTTTTACAGGGGGGACGGAGACCCAGTACTTC. Protein product: CASSFTGGTETQYF.

This rearrangement joins TRBV5-4 to TRBJ2-5; TRBD1 matches 7 bases. Germline V CDR1 and CDR2: SGHNT, YYREEE (reference sequence). The CDR3 sequence is 17 residues long. Unmatched junction bases numbered 12, after V lost 3 bases and J lost 1 base. As DNA, the CDR3 is TGTGCCAGCAGCTCTGATCCCTTTTGGACAGGCCAAGAGACCCAGTACTTC. Its translation is CASSSDPFWTGQETQYF.

J is TRBJ1-1 and V is TRBV2; the D gene is possibly TRBD1 (5 bases). CDR1 and CDR2 (germline): SNHLY, FYNNEI. V shed 7 bases and J shed 0 bases, with 9 bases lying between them. The CDR3 consists of 13 residues. In DNA form, the CDR3 reads TGTGCCAGCACTCCAGGGATGAACACTGAAGCTTTCTTT. Residues: CASTPGMNTEAFF.

The V call is TRBV19, the J call TRBJ2-1; possibly TRBD1 for D (5 bases). V was cut by 1 base and J by 0 bases, with 7 bases left in between. Germline V lookup: CDR1 LNHDA, CDR2 SQIVND (reference sequence). This CDR3 contains 15 residues. The CDR3 loop is CASSIGQNSYNEQFF. The CDR3 nucleotides are TGTGCCAGTAGTATAGGACAGAACTCCTACAATGAGCAGTTCTTC. Full variable domain (outside the CDR3, taken from reference TRBV19 and TRBJ2-1): DGGITQSPKYLFRKEGQNVTLSCEQNLNHDAMYWYRQDPGQGLRLIYYSQIVNDFQKGDIAEGYSVSREKKESFPLTVTSAQKNPTAFYLCASSIGQNSYNEQFFGPGTRLTVL.

The rearrangement uses TRBV5-1 and TRBJ2-7; D may be TRBD1 (6 bases). Germline values: CDR1 SGHRS, CDR2 YFSETQ. Trimming left V 3 bases short and J 2 bases short, with 12 bases between. The CDR3 covers 14 residues. CDR3 protein: CASSSQGQTYEQYF. CDR3 nucleotides: TGCGCCAGCAGCTCCCAGGGACAAACCTACGAGCAGTACTTC.

Only a few counts were recorded for this clone. CDR3 DNA: TGTGCCAGCACCTCAGATGTCAGCTCCTACAATGAGCAGTTCTTC. Protein: CASTSDVSSYNEQFF. The J gene is TRBJ2-1, the V gene TRBV7-8; D is undetermined. Germline V lookup: CDR1 SGHVS, CDR2 FQNEAQ. Trimming shortened V by 7 bases and J by 0 bases, and 13 bases separated the two germline ends. The CDR3 loop spans 15 amino acids. The full variable domain, its missing parts supplied by reference TRBV7-8 and TRBJ2-1, is GAGVSQSPRYKVAKRGQDVALRCDPISGHVSLFWYQQALGQGPEFLTYFQNEAQLDKSGLPSDRFFAERPEGSVSTLKIQRTQQEDSAVYLCASTSDVSSYNEQFFGPGTRLTVL.

This clone was observed once. This chain uses TRBV6-5 with TRBJ2-5; 8 bases agree with TRBD2. Germline V lookup: CDR1 MNHEY, CDR2 SVGAGI. J was trimmed by 5 bases and V by 7 bases; bases with no gene match: 9. This CDR3 contains 14 residues. The CDR3: CASTYGRAWETQYF. Written as DNA, the CDR3 is TGTGCCAGCACCTACGGGAGGGCCTGGGAGACCCAGTACTTC.

The chain joins TRBV12-3 or TRBV12-4 to TRBJ1-2; 8 bases agree with TRBD1. With V trimmed by 7 bases and J by 8 bases, 9 bases remained unmatched. This CDR3 spans 13 amino acids. CDR3 sequence: CASNPTGEGGYTF. CDR3 coding DNA: TGTGCCAGCAACCCGACAGGGGAGGGGGGCTACACCTTC.

CDR3 bases: TGTGCCAGCAGCTCTCCCAGGACAGGGTTATCAGAGACCCAGTACTTC. This translates into CASSSPRTGLSETQYF. The rearrangement joins TRBV5-4 to TRBJ2-5, with 8 positions matching TRBD1. CDR1 is SGHNT and CDR2 is YYREEE in the germline V gene (reference sequence). With V trimmed by 3 bases and J by 4 bases, 11 bases remained unmatched. The CDR3 is 16 residues long.

This chain uses TRBV28 with TRBJ2-7; a weak D match, TRBD1 (5 bases). In germline, CDR1 is MDHEN, CDR2 SYDVKM. The CDR3 extends over 14 amino acids. Trimming pared 3 bases from V and 5 bases from J, leaving 14 bases between. The CDR3 reads CASSLLREVHEQYF. The CDR3 DNA follows: TGTGCCAGCAGTTTGCTCAGGGAAGTTCACGAGCAGTACTTC.

The V gene is TRBV3-1 (or the pseudogene TRBV3-2), the J gene TRBJ2-1, with TRBD2 as a possible D gene (6 bases). The CDR3 covers 14 residues. Germline V gene data show CDR1 as LGHDT and CDR2 as YNNKEL (reference sequence). V was cut by 3 bases and J by 8 bases, with 14 bases left in between. Written as DNA, the CDR3 is TGTGCCAGCAGCCATTGGCTAGCGAACGATGAGCAGTTCTTC. Translating gives CASSHWLANDEQFF.